These 5 T cell receptor beta chains were sequenced from one sample in a study of blood T cell repertoires in COVID-19. Some clones are missing from TCRdb's copy, which holds only in-frame ones; the method was immunoSEQ multiplex PCR. The sample lists 50,000 to 55,000 clones, approximately 90% occurring once. Sequenced material: peripheral blood. These TCRs come from an elderly man with acute or convalescent COVID-19.

The gene calls are TRBV25-1 and TRBJ1-3; D may be TRBD1 (5 bases). The CDR3 consists of 16 residues. V lost 1 base and J lost 0, with 10 bases in between. CDR1 and CDR2 (germline): MGHDK, SYGVNS. The DNA for the CDR3 is TGTGCCAGCAGTGAATTCCTAGGGGTCTCTGGAAACACCATATATTTT. It encodes CASSEFLGVSGNTIYF.

The genes are TRBV5-1 and TRBJ1-4; D unclear. The CDR3 is made up of 14 amino acids. V was trimmed by 3 bases and J by 4 bases, leaving 10 bases between them. Germline CDR1 SGHRS, CDR2 YFSETQ. CDR3 region: CASSSTPSNEKLFF. In DNA form, the CDR3 reads TGCGCCAGCAGCTCCACCCCTAGTAATGAAAAACTGTTTTTT.

V and J are TRBV5-4 and TRBJ2-2, with D hard to call. The V end lost 0 bases, the J end lost 1 base, and 7 bases lay between the germline ends. The CDR3 has 15 residues. CDR1 is SGHNT, CDR2 YYREEE, per germline (reference sequence). Here the CDR3 reads CASSLGIQNTGELFF. CDR3 DNA: TGTGCCAGCAGCTTGGGAATACAGAACACCGGGGAGCTGTTTTTT.

This sequence joins TRBV6-6 and TRBJ2-2, with 7 bases that match TRBD2. This CDR3 comprises 13 residues. The V and J ends lost 7 bases and 4 bases, in that order; junction bases with no gene match: 3. The germline gives CDR1 MNHNY, CDR2 SVGAGI (reference sequence). CDR3 nucleotide sequence: TGTGCCAGCACCTGGACTAGCACCGGGGAGCTGTTTTTT. It is translated as CASTWTSTGELFF.

The chain is built from TRBV7-2 and TRBJ2-1, with D possibly matching TRBD2 (7 bases). This CDR3 has 15 residues. The V and J ends lost 6 bases and 5 bases respectively, with 17 bases between them. Germline V gene lookup returns CDR1 SGHTA and CDR2 FQGNSA. CDR3 residues: CASSVRGGGHNEQFF. CDR3 coding DNA: TGTGCCAGCAGTGTTCGTGGCGGGGGCCACAATGAGCAGTTCTTC.